A selection of T cell receptor beta chains follows, all from one sample in a study of blood T cells in healthy people across ages. TCRdb used MiXCR to reprocess the 5' RACE reads, holding one entry per CDR3 protein. The table lists 800,000 or so distinct CDR3 sequences, around 68% of them singletons. Material for sequencing was blood. These receptors all come from a man younger than 45 in good health. Both conserved end residues are part of each CDR3. A D gene is named only where the DNA matches it firmly. The size field is filled for only some rows; it gives once, few, many or a size class.

d_call: .
j_call: TRBJ2-5
v_call: TRBV25-1
clone_size: few
cdr3_length: 11
cdr3_aa: CASQGVETQYF
cdr3_nt: TGTGCCTCACAGGGAGTGGAGACCCAGTACTTC

d_call: TRBD2
j_call: TRBJ2-7
v_call: TRBV29-1
clone_size: few
cdr3_length: 16
cdr3_aa: CSVSPSGGESSYEQYF
cdr3_nt: TGCAGCGTTTCCCCTAGCGGGGGGGAGAGCTCCTACGAGCAGTACTTC

d_call: .
j_call: TRBJ2-1
v_call: TRBV19
clone_size: .
cdr3_length: 15
cdr3_aa: CASQPRGGRYNEQFF
cdr3_nt: TGTGCCAGTCAGCCCCGGGGTGGCCGCTACAATGAGCAGTTCTTC

d_call: .
j_call: TRBJ2-7
v_call: TRBV5-1
clone_size: .
cdr3_length: 14
cdr3_aa: CASSLDPPGYEQYF
cdr3_nt: TGCGCCAGCAGCTTGGACCCGCCGGGCTACGAGCAGTACTTC

d_call: .
j_call: TRBJ2-1
v_call: TRBV14
clone_size: few
cdr3_length: 15
cdr3_aa: CAAILGGSDYNEQFF
cdr3_nt: TGTGCCGCTATACTGGGTGGTTCGGACTACAATGAGCAGTTCTTC

d_call: .
j_call: TRBJ2-1
v_call: TRBV12-3/TRBV12-4
clone_size: .
cdr3_length: 15
cdr3_aa: CASSRRGSGYNEQFF
cdr3_nt: TGTGCCAGCAGTCGCCGGGGAAGCGGATACAATGAGCAGTTCTTC

d_call: .
j_call: TRBJ2-3
v_call: TRBV13
clone_size: few
cdr3_length: 15
cdr3_aa: CASSLGGGLTDTQYF
cdr3_nt: TGTGCCAGCAGCTTAGGGGGGGGACTCACCGATACGCAGTATTTT

d_call: .
j_call: TRBJ2-7
v_call: TRBV6-5
clone_size: .
cdr3_length: 14
cdr3_aa: CASSNRVEPHEQYF
cdr3_nt: TGTGCCAGCAGCAACAGGGTGGAGCCCCACGAGCAGTACTTC

d_call: .
j_call: TRBJ2-7
v_call: TRBV29-1
clone_size: few
cdr3_length: 13
cdr3_aa: CSAEGGDLYEQYF
cdr3_nt: TGCAGCGCAGAAGGGGGGGATCTCTACGAGCAGTACTTC

d_call: .
j_call: TRBJ2-1
v_call: TRBV29-1
clone_size: .
cdr3_length: 14
cdr3_aa: CSVERLATYNEQFF
cdr3_nt: TGCAGCGTTGAAAGGTTAGCAACTTACAATGAGCAGTTCTTC

d_call: TRBD2
j_call: TRBJ2-3
v_call: TRBV20-1
clone_size: .
cdr3_length: 16
cdr3_aa: CSARDSASGGMVTQYF
cdr3_nt: TGCAGTGCTAGAGATTCCGCTAGCGGGGGTATGGTTACGCAGTATTTT

d_call: TRBD2
j_call: TRBJ2-7
v_call: TRBV20-1
clone_size: .
cdr3_length: 12
cdr3_aa: CSAQLAAYEQYF
cdr3_nt: TGCAGTGCCCAACTAGCGGCCTACGAGCAGTACTTC

d_call: TRBD1
j_call: TRBJ2-1
v_call: TRBV7-9
clone_size: few
cdr3_length: 15
cdr3_aa: CASSQDRVHMDEQFF
cdr3_nt: TGTGCCAGCAGCCAGGACAGGGTACATATGGATGAGCAGTTCTTC

d_call: TRBD2
j_call: TRBJ2-1
v_call: TRBV12-3/TRBV12-4
clone_size: .
cdr3_length: 15
cdr3_aa: CASRPGLAGYNEQFF
cdr3_nt: TGTGCCAGCAGACCGGGACTAGCGGGATACAATGAGCAGTTCTTC

d_call: .
j_call: TRBJ2-4
v_call: TRBV7-2
clone_size: .
cdr3_length: 16
cdr3_aa: CASSVTRWGDKNIQYF
cdr3_nt: TGTGCCAGCAGCGTCACTAGGTGGGGGGATAAAAACATTCAGTACTTC

d_call: .
j_call: TRBJ1-6
v_call: TRBV7-9
clone_size: .
cdr3_length: 15
cdr3_aa: CASSLGSMKDSPLHF
cdr3_nt: TGTGCCAGCAGCTTAGGCTCTATGAAGGATTCACCCCTCCACTTT

d_call: .
j_call: TRBJ2-3
v_call: TRBV4-3
clone_size: .
cdr3_length: 13
cdr3_aa: CASSQARLNTQYF
cdr3_nt: TGCGCCAGCAGCCAGGCGAGGCTTAATACGCAGTATTTT

d_call: .
j_call: TRBJ2-1
v_call: TRBV10-3
clone_size: .
cdr3_length: 16
cdr3_aa: CAISEKGKSSYNEQFF
cdr3_nt: TGTGCCATCAGTGAGAAGGGTAAGAGCTCCTACAATGAGCAGTTCTTC

d_call: .
j_call: TRBJ2-7
v_call: TRBV20-1
clone_size: .
cdr3_length: 15
cdr3_aa: CSARDSAGADYEQYF
cdr3_nt: TGCAGTGCTAGAGATTCCGCGGGGGCCGATTACGAGCAGTACTTC

d_call: .
j_call: TRBJ2-3
v_call: TRBV28
clone_size: few
cdr3_length: 15
cdr3_aa: CASSPPRRPTDTQYF
cdr3_nt: TGTGCCAGCAGTCCCCCCCGCAGGCCCACAGATACGCAGTATTTT

d_call: .
j_call: TRBJ2-1
v_call: TRBV4-3
clone_size: .
cdr3_length: 18
cdr3_aa: CASSQAGAWASSYNEQFF
cdr3_nt: TGCGCCAGCAGCCAAGCGGGTGCTTGGGCATCCTCCTACAATGAGCAGTTCTTC

d_call: TRBD1
j_call: TRBJ1-5
v_call: TRBV12-3/TRBV12-4
clone_size: .
cdr3_length: 14
cdr3_aa: CAGRQGQDNQPQHF
cdr3_nt: TGTGCCGGCAGACAGGGACAGGACAATCAGCCCCAGCATTTT

d_call: TRBD1
j_call: TRBJ2-4
v_call: TRBV6-5
clone_size: few
cdr3_length: 13
cdr3_aa: CASSYGDRNIQYF
cdr3_nt: TGTGCCAGCAGTTACGGGGACAGAAACATTCAGTACTTC

d_call: .
j_call: TRBJ2-7
v_call: TRBV30
clone_size: .
cdr3_length: 14
cdr3_aa: CAWSAAGATYEQYF
cdr3_nt: TGTGCCTGGAGTGCGGCAGGCGCCACCTACGAGCAGTACTTC

d_call: .
j_call: TRBJ2-1
v_call: TRBV19
clone_size: .
cdr3_length: 15
cdr3_aa: CASSREGTAYNEQFF
cdr3_nt: TGTGCCAGTAGTAGGGAAGGGACGGCCTACAATGAGCAGTTCTTC

d_call: .
j_call: TRBJ2-7
v_call: TRBV7-6
clone_size: .
cdr3_length: 14
cdr3_aa: CASSLGQLSYEQYF
cdr3_nt: TGTGCCAGCAGCTTAGGCCAATTATCCTACGAGCAGTACTTC

d_call: .
j_call: TRBJ2-6
v_call: TRBV12-3/TRBV12-4
clone_size: .
cdr3_length: 13
cdr3_aa: CASTSSGANVLTF
cdr3_nt: TGTGCCAGCACCTCGTCTGGGGCCAACGTCCTGACTTTC

d_call: .
j_call: TRBJ1-2
v_call: TRBV6-5
clone_size: once
cdr3_length: 16
cdr3_aa: CASSYIFGGDAYGYTF
cdr3_nt: TGTGCCAGCAGTTACATTTTTGGGGGCGATGCTTATGGCTACACCTTC

d_call: TRBD1
j_call: TRBJ1-2
v_call: TRBV29-1
clone_size: few
cdr3_length: 15
cdr3_aa: CSVVGGQASVDGYTF
cdr3_nt: TGCAGCGTGGTAGGGGGACAGGCGTCGGTTGATGGCTACACCTTC

d_call: .
j_call: TRBJ2-1
v_call: TRBV5-5
clone_size: .
cdr3_length: 21
cdr3_aa: CASSLAEVRGRFKSSYNEQFF
cdr3_nt: TGTGCCAGCAGCTTGGCCGAAGTCAGGGGCCGCTTCAAGAGCTCCTACAATGAGCAGTTCTTC

d_call: .
j_call: TRBJ1-6
v_call: TRBV18
clone_size: few
cdr3_length: 15
cdr3_aa: CASSPEAGARSPLHF
cdr3_nt: TGTGCCAGCTCACCAGAGGCAGGGGCAAGGTCACCCCTCCACTTT

d_call: .
j_call: TRBJ2-3
v_call: TRBV3-1
clone_size: many
cdr3_length: 14
cdr3_aa: CASSPGRGTDTQYF
cdr3_nt: TGTGCCAGCAGCCCCGGACGTGGTACAGATACGCAGTATTTT